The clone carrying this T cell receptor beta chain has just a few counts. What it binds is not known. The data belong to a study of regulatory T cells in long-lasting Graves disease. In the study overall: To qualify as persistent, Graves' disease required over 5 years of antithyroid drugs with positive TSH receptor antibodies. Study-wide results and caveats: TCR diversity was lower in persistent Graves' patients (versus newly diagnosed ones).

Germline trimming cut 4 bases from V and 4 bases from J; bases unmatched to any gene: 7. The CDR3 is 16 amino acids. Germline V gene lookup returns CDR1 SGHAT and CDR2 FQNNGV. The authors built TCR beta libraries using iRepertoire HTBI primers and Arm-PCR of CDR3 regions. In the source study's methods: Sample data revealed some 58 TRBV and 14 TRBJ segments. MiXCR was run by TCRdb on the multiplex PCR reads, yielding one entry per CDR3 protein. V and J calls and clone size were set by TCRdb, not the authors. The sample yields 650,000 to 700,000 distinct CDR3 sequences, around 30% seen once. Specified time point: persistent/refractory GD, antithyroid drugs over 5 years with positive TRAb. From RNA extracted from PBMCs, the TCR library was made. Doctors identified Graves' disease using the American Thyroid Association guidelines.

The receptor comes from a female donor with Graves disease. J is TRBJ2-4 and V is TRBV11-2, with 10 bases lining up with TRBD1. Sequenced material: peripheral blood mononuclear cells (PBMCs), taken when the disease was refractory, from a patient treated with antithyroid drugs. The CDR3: CASSSLRDRGKNIQYF. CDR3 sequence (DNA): TGTGCCAGCAGCTCCCTCCGGGACAGGGGAAAAAACATTCAGTACTTC.